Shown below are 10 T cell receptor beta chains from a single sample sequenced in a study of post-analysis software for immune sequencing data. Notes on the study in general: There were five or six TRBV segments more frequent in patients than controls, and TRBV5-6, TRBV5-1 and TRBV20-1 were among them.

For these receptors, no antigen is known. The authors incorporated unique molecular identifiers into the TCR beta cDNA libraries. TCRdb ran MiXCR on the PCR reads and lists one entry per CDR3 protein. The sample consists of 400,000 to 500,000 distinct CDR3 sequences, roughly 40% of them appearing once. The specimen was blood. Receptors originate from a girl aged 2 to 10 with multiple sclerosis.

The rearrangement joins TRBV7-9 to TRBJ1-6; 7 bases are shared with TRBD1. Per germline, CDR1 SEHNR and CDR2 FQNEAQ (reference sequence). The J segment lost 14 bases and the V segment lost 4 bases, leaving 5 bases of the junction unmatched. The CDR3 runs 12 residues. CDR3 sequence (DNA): TGTGCCAGCAGCTCAACACAGGGGACCCTCCACTTT. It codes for CASSSTQGTLHF.

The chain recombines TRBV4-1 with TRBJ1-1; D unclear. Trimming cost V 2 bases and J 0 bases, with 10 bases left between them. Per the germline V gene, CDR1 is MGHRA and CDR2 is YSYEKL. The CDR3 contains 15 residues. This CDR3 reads CASSQNRGVNTEAFF. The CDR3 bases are TGCGCCAGCAGCCAAAACAGAGGCGTGAACACTGAAGCTTTCTTT.

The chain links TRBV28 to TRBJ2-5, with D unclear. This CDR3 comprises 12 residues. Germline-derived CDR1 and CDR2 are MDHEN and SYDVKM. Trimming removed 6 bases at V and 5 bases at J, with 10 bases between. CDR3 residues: CASSRWSETQYF. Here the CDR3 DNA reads TGTGCCAGCAGCCGATGGAGTGAGACCCAGTACTTC.

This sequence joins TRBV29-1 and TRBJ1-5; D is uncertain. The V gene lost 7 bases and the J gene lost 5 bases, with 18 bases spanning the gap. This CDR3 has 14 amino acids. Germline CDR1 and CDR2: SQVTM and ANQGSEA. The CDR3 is CSARPFPGDQPQHF. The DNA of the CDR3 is TGCAGCGCCAGGCCGTTCCCCGGGGATCAGCCCCAGCATTTT.

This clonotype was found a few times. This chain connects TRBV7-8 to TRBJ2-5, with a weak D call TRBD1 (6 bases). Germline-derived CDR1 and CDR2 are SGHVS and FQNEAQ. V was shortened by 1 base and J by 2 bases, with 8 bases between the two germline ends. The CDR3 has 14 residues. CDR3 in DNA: TGTGCCAGCAGCTTAGTCACAGGGCAAGAGACCCAGTACTTC. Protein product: CASSLVTGQETQYF.

DNA of the CDR3: TGTGCCAGCAAGGGGACAGGGTGGATTAAAGAGACCCAGTACTTC. It codes for CASKGTGWIKETQYF. This rearrangement joins TRBV6-1 to TRBJ2-5; 9 bases agree with TRBD1. This CDR3 has 15 amino acids. V was clipped by 7 bases and J by 3 bases; unmatched bases: 9. Germline lookup yields CDR1 MNHNS and CDR2 SASEGT.

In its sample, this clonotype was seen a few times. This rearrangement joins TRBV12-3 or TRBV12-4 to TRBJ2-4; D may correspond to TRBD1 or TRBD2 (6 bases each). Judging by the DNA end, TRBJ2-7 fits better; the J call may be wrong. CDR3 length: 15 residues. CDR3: CASSLFLGGNYEQYF. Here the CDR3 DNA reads TGTGCCAGCAGTTTATTTTTAGGGGGGAACTACGAGCAGTACTTC.

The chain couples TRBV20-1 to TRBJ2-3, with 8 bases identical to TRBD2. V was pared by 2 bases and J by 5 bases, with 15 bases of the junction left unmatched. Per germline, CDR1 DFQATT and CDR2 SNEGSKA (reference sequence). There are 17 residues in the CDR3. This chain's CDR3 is CSARHRLLAGREDTQYF. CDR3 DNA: TGCAGTGCTAGACACCGGTTATTAGCGGGAAGGGAAGATACGCAGTATTTT.

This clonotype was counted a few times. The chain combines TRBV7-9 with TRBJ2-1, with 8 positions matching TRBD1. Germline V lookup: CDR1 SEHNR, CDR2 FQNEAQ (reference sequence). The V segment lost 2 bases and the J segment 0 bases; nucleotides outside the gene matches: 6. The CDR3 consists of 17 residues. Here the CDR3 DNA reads TGTGCCAGCAGCTTAATAAGGACAGGGAGCTCCTACAATGAGCAGTTCTTC. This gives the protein CASSLIRTGSSYNEQFF.

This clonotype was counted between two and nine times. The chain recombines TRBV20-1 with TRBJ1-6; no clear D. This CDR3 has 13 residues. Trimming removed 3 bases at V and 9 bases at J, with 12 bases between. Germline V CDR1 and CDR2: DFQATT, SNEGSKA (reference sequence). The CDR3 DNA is TGCAGTGCTAGGGCTTACACGGGTTCACCCCTCCACTTT. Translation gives CSARAYTGSPLHF.